This entry features one T cell receptor (beta chain) sequence. Trimming removed 4 bases from V and 3 bases from J; junction bases left unmatched: 3. The CDR3 totals 14 residues. Per the germline V gene, CDR1 is LGHDT and CDR2 is YNNKEL (reference sequence). Libraries were prepared by immunoSEQ multiplex PCR; TCRdb keeps only in-frame clonotypes and omits some of them. Of approximately 100,000 clones in the sample, just over 90% are singletons; the top ten hold over 3%. The source of the sample is a study of control samples from healthy donors and cancer patients. Material: blood. The clonotype comes from a woman aged 18-29 years in good health. The chain is built from TRBV3-1 (or the pseudogene TRBV3-2) and TRBJ2-7, with 10 nucleotides matching TRBD1. The CDR3 loop is CASSRDRGFYEQYF. In DNA, the CDR3 is TGTGCCAGCAGCCGGGACAGGGGATTCTACGAGCAGTACTTC.